This T cell receptor beta chain was profiled in a study of Ad26.COV2.S vaccination and SARS-CoV-2 variants. Study-level information: Into the muscle, Ad26.COV2.S was dosed once or twice, 56 days apart.

This clone appeared once. Its antigen is unknown. Treatment indicated: about 20 received Ad26.COV2.S at low or high dose, single or two shots; five or six received placebo; per-sample allocation not given. Sample collection was performed on day 63 after the first vaccine or placebo injection. The study's findings and limits: With respect to non-spike TCR breadth, vaccine and placebo recipients were similar. Substantial response breadth was reportedly seen for spike-specific CD8+ and CD4+ T cells after vaccination.

Generated by immunoSEQ multiplex PCR, the TCRdb table keeps only in-frame clones and is missing some. The sample carries around 450,000 clones, nearly 90% recorded once. The receptor was isolated from a person between 18 and 60 years old who received the Ad26.COV2.S COVID-19 vaccine or a placebo. Source: peripheral blood, taken in a trial of Ad26.COV2.S vaccine versus placebo.

The CDR3 DNA is TGCGCCAGCAGCTCCCGGGATGGAAATTCACCCCTCCACTTT. Its protein product is CASSSRDGNSPLHF. The chain is built from TRBV5-1 and TRBJ1-6; no definite D call. The CDR3 length is 14 residues. Germline CDR1 reads SGHRS; CDR2 reads YFSETQ. V was trimmed by 3 bases and J by 7 bases, leaving 11 bases between them.